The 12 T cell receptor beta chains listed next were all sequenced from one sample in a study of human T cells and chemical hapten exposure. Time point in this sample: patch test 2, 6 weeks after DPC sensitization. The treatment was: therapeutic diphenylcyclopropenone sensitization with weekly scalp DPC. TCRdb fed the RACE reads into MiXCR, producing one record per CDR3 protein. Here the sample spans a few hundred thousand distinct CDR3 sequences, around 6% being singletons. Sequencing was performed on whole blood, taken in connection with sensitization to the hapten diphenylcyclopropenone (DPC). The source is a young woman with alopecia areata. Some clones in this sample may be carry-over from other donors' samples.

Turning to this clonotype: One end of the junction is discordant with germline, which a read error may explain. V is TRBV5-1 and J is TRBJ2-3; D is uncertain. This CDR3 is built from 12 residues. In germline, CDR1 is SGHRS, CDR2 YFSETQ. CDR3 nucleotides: TGCGCCAGCAGCTTGGGGGCAGATACGCTGTATTTT. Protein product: CASSLGADTLYF. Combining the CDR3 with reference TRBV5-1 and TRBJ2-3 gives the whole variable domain KAGVTQTPRYLIKTRGQQVTLSCSPISGHRSVSWYQQTPGQGLQFLFEYFSETQRNKGNFPGRFSGRQFSNSRSEMNVSTLELGDSALYLCASSLGADTLYFGPGTRLTVL.

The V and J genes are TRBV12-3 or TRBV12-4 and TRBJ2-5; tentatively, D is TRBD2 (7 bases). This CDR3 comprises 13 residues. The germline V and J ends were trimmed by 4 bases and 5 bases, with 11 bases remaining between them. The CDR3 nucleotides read TGTGCCAGCAGTTGGGGGGGCCTGGAGACCCAGTACTTC. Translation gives CASSWGGLETQYF.

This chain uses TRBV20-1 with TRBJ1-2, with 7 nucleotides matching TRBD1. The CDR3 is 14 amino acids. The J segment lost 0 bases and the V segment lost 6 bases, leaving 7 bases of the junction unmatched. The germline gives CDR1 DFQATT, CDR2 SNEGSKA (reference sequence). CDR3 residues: CSANKGQSNYGYTF. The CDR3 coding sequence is TGCAGTGCAAACAAGGGACAGTCTAACTATGGCTACACCTTC.

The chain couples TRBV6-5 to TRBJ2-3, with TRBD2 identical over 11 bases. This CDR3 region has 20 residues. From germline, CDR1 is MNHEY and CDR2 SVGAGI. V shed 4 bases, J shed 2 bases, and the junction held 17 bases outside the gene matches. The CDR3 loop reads CASSFRPPTGSGGDTDTQYF. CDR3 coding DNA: TGTGCCAGCAGTTTTAGGCCCCCTACGGGTAGCGGGGGGGACACAGATACGCAGTATTTT.

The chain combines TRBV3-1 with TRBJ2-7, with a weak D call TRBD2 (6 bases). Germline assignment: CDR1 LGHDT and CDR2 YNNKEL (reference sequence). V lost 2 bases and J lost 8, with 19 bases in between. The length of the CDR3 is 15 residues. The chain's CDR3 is CASSQWLGMGGKQYF. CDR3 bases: TGTGCCAGCAGCCAATGGCTAGGGATGGGCGGGAAGCAGTACTTC.

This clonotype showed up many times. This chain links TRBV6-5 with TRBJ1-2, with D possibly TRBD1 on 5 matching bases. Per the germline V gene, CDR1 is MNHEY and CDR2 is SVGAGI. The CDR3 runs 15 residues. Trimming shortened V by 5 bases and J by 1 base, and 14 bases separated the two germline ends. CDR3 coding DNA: TGTGCCAGCAGTGCTCCTCCCGGGGGTAACTATGGCTACACCTTC. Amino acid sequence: CASSAPPGGNYGYTF.

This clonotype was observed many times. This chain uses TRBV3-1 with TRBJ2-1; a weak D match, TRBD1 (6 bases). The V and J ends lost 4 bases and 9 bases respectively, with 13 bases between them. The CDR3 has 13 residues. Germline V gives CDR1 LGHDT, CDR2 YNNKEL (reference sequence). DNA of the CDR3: TGTGCCAGCAGCCCAACCCGGGACACTGAGCAGTTCTTC. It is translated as CASSPTRDTEQFF.

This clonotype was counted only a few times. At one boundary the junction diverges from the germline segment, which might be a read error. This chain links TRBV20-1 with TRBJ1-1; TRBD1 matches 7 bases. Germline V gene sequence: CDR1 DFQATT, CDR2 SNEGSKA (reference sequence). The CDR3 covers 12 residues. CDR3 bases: TGCAGTGCTAGCAATTCAGGGGGGGCCCTATACTTT. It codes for CSASNSGGALYF.

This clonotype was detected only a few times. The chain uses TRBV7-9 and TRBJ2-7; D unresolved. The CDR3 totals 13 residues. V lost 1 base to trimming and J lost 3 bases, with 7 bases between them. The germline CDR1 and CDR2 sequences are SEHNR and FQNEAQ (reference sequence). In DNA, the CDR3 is TGTGCCAGCAGCTTAGGCCAGGTCTACGAGCAGTACTTC. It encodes CASSLGQVYEQYF.

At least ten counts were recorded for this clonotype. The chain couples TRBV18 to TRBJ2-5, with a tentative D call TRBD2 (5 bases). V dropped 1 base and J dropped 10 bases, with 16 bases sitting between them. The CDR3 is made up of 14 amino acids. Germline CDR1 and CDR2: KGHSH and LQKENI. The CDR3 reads CASSPRERDRIQYF. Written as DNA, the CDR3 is TGTGCCAGCTCACCACGCGAGAGGGATCGGATCCAGTACTTC. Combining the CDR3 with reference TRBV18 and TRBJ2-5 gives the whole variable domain NAGVMQNPRHLVRRRGQEARLRCSPMKGHSHVYWYRQLPEEGLKFMVYLQKENIIDESGMPKERFSAEFPKEGPSILRIQQVVRGDSAAYFCASSPRERDRIQYFGPGTRLLVL.

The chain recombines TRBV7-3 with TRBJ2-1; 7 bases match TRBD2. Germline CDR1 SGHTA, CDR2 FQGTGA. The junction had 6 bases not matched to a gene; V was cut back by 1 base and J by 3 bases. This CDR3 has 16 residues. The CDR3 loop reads CASSLRPASGYNEQFF. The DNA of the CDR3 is TGTGCCAGCAGCTTAAGGCCTGCTAGCGGCTACAATGAGCAGTTCTTC.

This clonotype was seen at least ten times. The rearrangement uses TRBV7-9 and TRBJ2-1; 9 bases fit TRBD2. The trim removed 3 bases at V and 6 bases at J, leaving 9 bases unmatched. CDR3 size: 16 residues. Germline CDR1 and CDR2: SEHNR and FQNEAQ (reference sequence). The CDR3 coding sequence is TGTGCCAGCAGCTTCTCCAAGCGGGGGGACCTCAATGAGCAGTTCTTC. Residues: CASSFSKRGDLNEQFF.